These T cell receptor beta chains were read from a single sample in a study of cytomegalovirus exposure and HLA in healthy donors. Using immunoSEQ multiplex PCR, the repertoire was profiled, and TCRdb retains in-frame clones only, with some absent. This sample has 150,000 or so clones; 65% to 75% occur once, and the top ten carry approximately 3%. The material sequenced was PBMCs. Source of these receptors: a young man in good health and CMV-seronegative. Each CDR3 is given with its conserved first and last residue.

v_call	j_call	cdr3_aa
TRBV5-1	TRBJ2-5	CASSTTGAQETQYF
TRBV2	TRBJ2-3	CASSGSGTDTQYF
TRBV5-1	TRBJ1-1	CASSIGTGSDTEAFF
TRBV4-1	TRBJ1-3	CASSQDRGASSGNTIYF
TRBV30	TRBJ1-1	CAWTNPGQGNTEAFF
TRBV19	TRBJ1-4	CASSTIRGNEKLFF
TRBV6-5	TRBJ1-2	CASRDRDRYGYTF
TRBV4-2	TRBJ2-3	CASSQATEGTDTQYF
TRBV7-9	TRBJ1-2	CSSSSGPGQGYYGYTF
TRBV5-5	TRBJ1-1	CASSYHPGQNTEAFF
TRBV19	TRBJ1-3	CASTNPRDTSSGNTIYF
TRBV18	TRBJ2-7	CASSPTEAGGPSGEQYF
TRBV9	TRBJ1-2	CASSGGQGYGYTF
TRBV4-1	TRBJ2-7	CASSQERGGGGVSYEQYF
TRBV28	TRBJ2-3	CASSQGGGLADTQYF
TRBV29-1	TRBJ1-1	CSVEPQGARGTFF
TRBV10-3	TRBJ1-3	CAISVGLSGNTIYF
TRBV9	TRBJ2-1	CASSPRGGLAGGRYNEQFF
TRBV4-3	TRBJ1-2	CASSQEVSGGYTF
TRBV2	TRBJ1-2	CASSDPRQGGSNYGYTF
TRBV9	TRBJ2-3	CASTHPSSSGGFTDTQYF
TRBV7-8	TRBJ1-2	CASSSGQGVGGYTF
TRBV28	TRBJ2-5	CASTHWDRLGETQYF
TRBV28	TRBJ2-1	CASRTGSGGPRNEQFF
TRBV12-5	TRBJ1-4	CASGLPHKEGEKLFF
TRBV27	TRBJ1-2	CASSLSPYNYGYTF
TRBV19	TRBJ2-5	CASRLGAEETQYF
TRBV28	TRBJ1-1	CASSWRGNEAFF
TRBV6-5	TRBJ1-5	CASMAGNNQPQHF
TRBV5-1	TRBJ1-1	CASSYQGDNTEAFF
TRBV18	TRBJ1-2	CASSLYSEYGYTF
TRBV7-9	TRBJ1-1	CASSLTPGQANTEAFF
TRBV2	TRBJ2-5	CASIGWLKETQYF
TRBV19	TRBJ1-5	CASSIRRDRAPFQHF
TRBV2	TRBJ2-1	CASRTLAGSPISEQFF
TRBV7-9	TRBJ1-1	CASSSMATEAFF
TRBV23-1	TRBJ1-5	CASSPQGDDNQPQHF
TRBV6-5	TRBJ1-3	CASSYSPGGNTIYF
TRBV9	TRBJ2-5	CASNPAGSQETQYF
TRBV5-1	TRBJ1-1	CASSRTQPNTEAFF